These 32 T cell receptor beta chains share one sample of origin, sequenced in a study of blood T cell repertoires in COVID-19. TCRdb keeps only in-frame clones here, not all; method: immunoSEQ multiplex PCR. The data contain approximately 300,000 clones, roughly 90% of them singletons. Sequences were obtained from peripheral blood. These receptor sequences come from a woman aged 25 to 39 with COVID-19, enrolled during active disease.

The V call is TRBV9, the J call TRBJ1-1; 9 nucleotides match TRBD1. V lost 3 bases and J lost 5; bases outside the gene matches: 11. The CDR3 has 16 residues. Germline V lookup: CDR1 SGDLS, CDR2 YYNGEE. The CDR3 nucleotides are TGTGCCAGCAGCGAGTCACCGGGACAGGGAGGGACTGAAGCTTTCTTT. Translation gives CASSESPGQGGTEAFF.

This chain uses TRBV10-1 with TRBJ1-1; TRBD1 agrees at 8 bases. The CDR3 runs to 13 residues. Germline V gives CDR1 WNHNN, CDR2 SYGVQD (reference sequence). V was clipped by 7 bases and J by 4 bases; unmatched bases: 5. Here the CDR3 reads CASKKTGATEAFF. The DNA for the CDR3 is TGCGCCAGCAAGAAGACAGGGGCCACTGAAGCTTTCTTT.

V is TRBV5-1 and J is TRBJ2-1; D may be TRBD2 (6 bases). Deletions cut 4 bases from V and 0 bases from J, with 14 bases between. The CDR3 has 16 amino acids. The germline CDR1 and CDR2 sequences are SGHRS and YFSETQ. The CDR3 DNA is TGCGCCAGCAGCAGGGGACGGGGGAGCTCCTACAATGAGCAGTTCTTC. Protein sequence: CASSRGRGSSYNEQFF.

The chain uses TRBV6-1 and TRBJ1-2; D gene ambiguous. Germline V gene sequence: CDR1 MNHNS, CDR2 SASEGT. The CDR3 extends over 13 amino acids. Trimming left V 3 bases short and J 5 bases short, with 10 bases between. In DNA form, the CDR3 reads TGTGCCAGCAGTGATGGTACAGATTATGGCTACACCTTC. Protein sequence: CASSDGTDYGYTF.

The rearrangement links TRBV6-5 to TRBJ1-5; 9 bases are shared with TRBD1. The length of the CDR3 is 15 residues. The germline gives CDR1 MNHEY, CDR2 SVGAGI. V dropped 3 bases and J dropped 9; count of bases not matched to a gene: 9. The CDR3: CASSYSQGARWPQHF. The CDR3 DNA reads TGTGCCAGCAGTTATTCACAGGGGGCGAGGTGGCCCCAGCATTTT.

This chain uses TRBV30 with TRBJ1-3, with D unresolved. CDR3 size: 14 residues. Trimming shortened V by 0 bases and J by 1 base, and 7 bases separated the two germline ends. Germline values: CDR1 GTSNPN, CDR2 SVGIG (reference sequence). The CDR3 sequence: CAWSVWSSGNTIYF. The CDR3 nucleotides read TGTGCCTGGAGTGTCTGGAGTTCTGGAAACACCATATATTTT.

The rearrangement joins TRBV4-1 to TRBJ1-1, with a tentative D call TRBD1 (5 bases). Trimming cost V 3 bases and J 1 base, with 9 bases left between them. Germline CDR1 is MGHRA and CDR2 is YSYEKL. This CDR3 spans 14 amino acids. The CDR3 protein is CASSQWGENTEAFF. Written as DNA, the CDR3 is TGCGCCAGCAGCCAGTGGGGGGAGAACACTGAAGCTTTCTTT.

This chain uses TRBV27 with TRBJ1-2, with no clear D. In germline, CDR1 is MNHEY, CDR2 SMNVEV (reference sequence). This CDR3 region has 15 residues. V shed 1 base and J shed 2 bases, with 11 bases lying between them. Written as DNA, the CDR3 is TGTGCCAGCAGTTTATTTGGACGGGGAAACTATGGCTACACCTTC. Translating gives CASSLFGRGNYGYTF.

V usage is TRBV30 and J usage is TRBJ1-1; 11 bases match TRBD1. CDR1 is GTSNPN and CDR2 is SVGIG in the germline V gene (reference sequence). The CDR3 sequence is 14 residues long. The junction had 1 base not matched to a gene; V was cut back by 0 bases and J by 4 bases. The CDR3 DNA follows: TGTGCCTGGAGTGTTGGGACAGGGGGCACTGAAGCTTTCTTT. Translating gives CAWSVGTGGTEAFF.

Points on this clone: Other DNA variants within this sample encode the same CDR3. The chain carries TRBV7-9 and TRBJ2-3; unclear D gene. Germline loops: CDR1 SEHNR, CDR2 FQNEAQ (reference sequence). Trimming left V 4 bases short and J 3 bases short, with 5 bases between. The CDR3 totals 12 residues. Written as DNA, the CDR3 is TGTGCCAGCAGCTCCGGGACAGATACGCAGTATTTT. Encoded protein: CASSSGTDTQYF.

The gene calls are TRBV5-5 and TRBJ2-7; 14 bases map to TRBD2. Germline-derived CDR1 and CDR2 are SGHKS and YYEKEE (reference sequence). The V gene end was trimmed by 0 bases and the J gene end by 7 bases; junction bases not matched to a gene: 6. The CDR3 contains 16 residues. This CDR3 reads CASSLGLAGGPREQYF. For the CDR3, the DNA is TGTGCCAGCAGCTTGGGACTAGCGGGAGGGCCCCGGGAGCAGTACTTC.

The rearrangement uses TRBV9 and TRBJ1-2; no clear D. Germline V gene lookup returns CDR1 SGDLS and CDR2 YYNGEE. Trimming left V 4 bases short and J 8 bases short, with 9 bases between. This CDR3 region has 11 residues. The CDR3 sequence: CASSNGEGYTF. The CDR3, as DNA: TGTGCCAGCAGCAACGGGGAGGGCTACACCTTC.

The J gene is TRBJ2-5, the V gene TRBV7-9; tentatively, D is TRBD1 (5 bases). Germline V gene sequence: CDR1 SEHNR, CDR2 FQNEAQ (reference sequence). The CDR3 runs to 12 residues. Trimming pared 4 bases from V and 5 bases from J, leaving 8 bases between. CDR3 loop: CASSSDSETQYF. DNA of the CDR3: TGTGCCAGCAGCTCAGACAGCGAGACCCAGTACTTC.

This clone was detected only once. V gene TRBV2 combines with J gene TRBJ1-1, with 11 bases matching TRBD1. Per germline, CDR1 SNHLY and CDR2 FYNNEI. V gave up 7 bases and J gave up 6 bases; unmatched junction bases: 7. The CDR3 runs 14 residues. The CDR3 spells CASTSDRGRSEAFF. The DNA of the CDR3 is TGTGCCAGCACATCGGACAGGGGGCGTTCTGAAGCTTTCTTT.

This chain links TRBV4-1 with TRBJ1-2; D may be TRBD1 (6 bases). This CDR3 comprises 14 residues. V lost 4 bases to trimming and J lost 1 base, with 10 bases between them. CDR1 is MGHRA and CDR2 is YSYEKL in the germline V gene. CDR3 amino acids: CASSRAGVNYGYTF. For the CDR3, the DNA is TGCGCCAGCAGCCGAGCAGGGGTTAACTATGGCTACACCTTC.

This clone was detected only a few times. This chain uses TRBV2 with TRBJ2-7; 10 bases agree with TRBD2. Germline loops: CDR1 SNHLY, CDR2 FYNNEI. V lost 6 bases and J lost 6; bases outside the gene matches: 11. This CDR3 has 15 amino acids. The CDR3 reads CASRPLAGVGREQYF. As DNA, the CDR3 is TGTGCCAGCAGACCCCTAGCGGGAGTGGGGCGCGAGCAGTACTTC.

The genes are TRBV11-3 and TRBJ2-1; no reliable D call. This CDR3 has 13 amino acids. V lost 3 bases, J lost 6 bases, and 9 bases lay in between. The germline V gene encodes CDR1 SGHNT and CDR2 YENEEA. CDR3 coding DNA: TGTGCCAGCAGCTTGGGCACTGGCAATGAGCAGTTCTTC. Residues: CASSLGTGNEQFF.

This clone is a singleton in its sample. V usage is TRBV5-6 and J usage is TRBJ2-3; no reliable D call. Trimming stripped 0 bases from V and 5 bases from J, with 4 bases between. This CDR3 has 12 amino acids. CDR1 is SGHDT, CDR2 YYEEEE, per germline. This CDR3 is CASSLALDTQYF. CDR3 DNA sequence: TGTGCCAGCAGCTTGGCCTTAGATACGCAGTATTTT.

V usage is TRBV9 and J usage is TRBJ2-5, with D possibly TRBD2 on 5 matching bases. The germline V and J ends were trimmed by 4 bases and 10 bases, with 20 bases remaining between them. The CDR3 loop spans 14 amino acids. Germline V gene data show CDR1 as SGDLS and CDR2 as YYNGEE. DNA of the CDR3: TGTGCCAGCAGCCCCCCCGGCACCCGGGGATTCCAGTACTTC. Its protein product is CASSPPGTRGFQYF.

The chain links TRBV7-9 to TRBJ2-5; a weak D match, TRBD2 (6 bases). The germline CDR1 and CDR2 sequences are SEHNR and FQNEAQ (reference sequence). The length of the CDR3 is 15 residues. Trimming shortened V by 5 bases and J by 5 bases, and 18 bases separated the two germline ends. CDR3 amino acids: CASSPGAGGGETQYF. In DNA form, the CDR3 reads TGTGCCAGCAGCCCGGGCGCAGGTGGGGGGGAGACCCAGTACTTC.

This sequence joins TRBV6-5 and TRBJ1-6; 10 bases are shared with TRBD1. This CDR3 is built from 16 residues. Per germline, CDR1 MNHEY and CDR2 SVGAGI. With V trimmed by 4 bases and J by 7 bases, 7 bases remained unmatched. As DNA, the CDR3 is TGTGCCAGCAGTTCCTGGACAGGGGGAGGCAATTCACCCCTCCACTTT. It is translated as CASSSWTGGGNSPLHF.

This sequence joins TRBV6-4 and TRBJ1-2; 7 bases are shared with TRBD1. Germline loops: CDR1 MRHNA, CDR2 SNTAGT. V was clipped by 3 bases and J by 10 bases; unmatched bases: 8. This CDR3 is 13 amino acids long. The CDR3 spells CASSDSTGWNYTF. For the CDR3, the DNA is TGTGCCAGCAGTGATTCGACAGGGTGGAACTACACCTTC.

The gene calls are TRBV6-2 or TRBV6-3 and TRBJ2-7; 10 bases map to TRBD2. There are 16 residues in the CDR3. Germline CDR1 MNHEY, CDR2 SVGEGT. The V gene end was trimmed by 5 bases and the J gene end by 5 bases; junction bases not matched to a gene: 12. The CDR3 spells CASSIAGGISPNEQYF. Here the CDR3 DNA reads TGTGCCAGCAGTATAGCGGGAGGTATCTCCCCCAACGAGCAGTACTTC.

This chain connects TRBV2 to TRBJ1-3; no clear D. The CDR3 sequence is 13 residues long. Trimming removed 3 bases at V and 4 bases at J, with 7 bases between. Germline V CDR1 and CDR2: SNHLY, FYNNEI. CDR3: CASSEWSGNTIYF. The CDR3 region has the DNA TGTGCCAGCAGTGAGTGGAGCGGAAACACCATATATTTT. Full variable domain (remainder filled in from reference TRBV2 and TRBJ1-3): EPEVTQTPSHQVTQMGQEVILRCVPISNHLYFYWYRQILGQKVEFLVSFYNNEISEKSEIFDDQFSVERPDGSNFTLKIRSTKLEDSAMYFCASSEWSGNTIYFGEGSWLTVV.

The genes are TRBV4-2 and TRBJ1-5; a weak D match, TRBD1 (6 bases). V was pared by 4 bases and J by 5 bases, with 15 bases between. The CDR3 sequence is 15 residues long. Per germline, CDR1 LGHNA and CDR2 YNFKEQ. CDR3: CASSRGREGDQPQHF. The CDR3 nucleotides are TGTGCCAGCAGCCGCGGACGGGAGGGGGATCAGCCCCAGCATTTT.

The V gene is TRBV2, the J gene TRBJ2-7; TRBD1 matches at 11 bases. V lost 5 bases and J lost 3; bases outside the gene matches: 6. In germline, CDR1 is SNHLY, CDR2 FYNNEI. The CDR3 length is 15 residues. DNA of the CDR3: TGTGCCAGCAGTCTAGGGGGGACAGGGGGCTACGAGCAGTACTTC. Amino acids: CASSLGGTGGYEQYF.

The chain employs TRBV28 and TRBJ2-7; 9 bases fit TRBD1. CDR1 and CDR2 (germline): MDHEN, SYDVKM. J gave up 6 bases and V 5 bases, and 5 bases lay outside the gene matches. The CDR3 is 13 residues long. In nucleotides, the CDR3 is TGTGCCAGCAGTACTCCACAGGGGGCCGAGCAGTACTTC. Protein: CASSTPQGAEQYF.

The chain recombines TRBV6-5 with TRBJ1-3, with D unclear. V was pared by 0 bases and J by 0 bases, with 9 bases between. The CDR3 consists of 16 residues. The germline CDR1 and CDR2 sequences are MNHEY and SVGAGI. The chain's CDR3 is CASSYSGPGSGNTIYF. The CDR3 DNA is TGTGCCAGCAGTTACTCGGGCCCCGGCTCTGGAAACACCATATATTTT.

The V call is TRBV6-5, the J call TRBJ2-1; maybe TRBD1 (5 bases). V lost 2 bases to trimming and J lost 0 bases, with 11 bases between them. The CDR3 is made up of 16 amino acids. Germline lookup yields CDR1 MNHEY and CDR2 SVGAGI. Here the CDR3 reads CASSYRGLSSYNEQFF. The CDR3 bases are TGTGCCAGCAGTTACAGGGGCTTAAGCTCCTACAATGAGCAGTTCTTC.

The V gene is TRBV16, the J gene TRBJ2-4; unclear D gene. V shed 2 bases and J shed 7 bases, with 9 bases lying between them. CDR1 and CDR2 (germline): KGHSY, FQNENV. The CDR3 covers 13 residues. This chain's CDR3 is CASSQSLWNIQYF. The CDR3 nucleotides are TGTGCCAGCAGCCAAAGCCTATGGAACATTCAGTACTTC.

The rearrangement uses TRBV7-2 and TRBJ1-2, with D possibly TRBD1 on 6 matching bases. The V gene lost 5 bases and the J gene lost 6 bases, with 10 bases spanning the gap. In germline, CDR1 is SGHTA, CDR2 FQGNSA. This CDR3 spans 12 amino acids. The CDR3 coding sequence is TGTGCCAGCAGCGTGCGGGGGCATGGCTACACCTTC. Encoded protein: CASSVRGHGYTF.

Here the CDR3 DNA reads TGTGCCACCCGGGGGTGGGGCACTGAAGCTTTCTTT. The encoded protein is CATRGWGTEAFF. V gene TRBV28 combines with J gene TRBJ1-1; D may be TRBD1 (5 bases). Trimming took off 10 bases at V and 4 bases at J, with 13 bases between the two ends. This CDR3 spans 12 amino acids. Per the germline V gene, CDR1 is MDHEN and CDR2 is SYDVKM.